The T cell receptor (beta chain) under discussion was sequenced for a study of blood T cell repertoires in COVID-19. About the research overall: The United States, Italy and Spain supplied acute and convalescent COVID-19 samples. Sample material is recorded as cDNA or gDNA derived from T cells, B-cell-depleted T cells, or PBMCs.

Original analysis: Scientists estimated how many nucleated cells there were by amplifying reference gene primers. Clones were sequenced by immunoSEQ multiplex PCR, and TCRdb holds only the in-frame ones, with some missing. For V, J and clone size, that table is used; D and trimming come from the DNA. The sample has roughly 200,000 clones; around 88% are singletons. The ends lost 2 bases at V and 4 bases at J; junction bases unmatched: 6. Germline values: CDR1 KGHSH, CDR2 LQKENI. The CDR3 sequence is 15 residues long. The genes are TRBV18 and TRBJ1-1, with TRBD1 matching over 8 bases. Sequencing was carried out using peripheral blood. The TCR originated in a woman aged 25 to 45 with acute or convalescent COVID-19. In DNA, the CDR3 is TGTGCCAGCTCACCAAGGCAGGGGGCTGGCACTGAAGCTTTCTTT. Its protein is CASSPRQGAGTEAFF.